This T cell receptor (beta chain) appears in the sequencing data of a study of human T cells and chemical hapten exposure. Findings and limits, study-wide: Large CDR3 similarity clusters arose significantly more often from expanded TCRs than from controls. Expanded TCR counts at PT1 went up together with patch test score, a positive correlation.

V was shortened by 2 bases and J by 10 bases, with 20 bases between the two germline ends. The V gene's germline CDR1 is SGHTA and CDR2 FQGNSA. The CDR3 extends over 15 amino acids. This clonotype has ten or more counts. Its antigen is undetermined. The time point here: patch test 1, 2 weeks after DPC sensitization. Treatment given: therapeutic diphenylcyclopropenone sensitization with weekly scalp DPC. Single cDNA molecules in the library carried unique molecular identifiers attached during preparation. Each CDR3 protein is one row after TCRdb ran MiXCR on the RACE reads. The data contain 340,000 or so distinct CDR3 sequences, roughly 6.9% of them singletons.

The chain employs TRBV7-2 and TRBJ1-1, with D tentatively TRBD1 (5 bases). The sequencing here drew on whole blood, taken in connection with sensitization to the hapten diphenylcyclopropenone (DPC). The sequence derives from a woman in her late teens or twenties with alopecia areata. Some clones in this sample may be carry-over from other donors' samples. The CDR3 region has the DNA TGTGCCAGCAGCTTAAGCGGTGGATCCGGGGGAAGAGCTTTCTTT. Translation gives CASSLSGGSGGRAFF.